A selection of T cell receptor beta chains follows, all from one sample in a study of blood T cell repertoires in COVID-19. Repertoires were generated with immunoSEQ multiplex PCR, while TCRdb's copy carries only in-frame clones and drops some. Here the sample spans 230,000 or so clones, approximately 79% being singletons. The sequencing input was peripheral blood. The origin of the receptors is a human donor in a cohort sampled during active COVID-19. Both conserved end residues are part of each CDR3. Fields, in order: J gene, clone size, D gene, V gene, CDR3 protein, CDR3 DNA. A D gene is named only where the DNA matches it firmly. Only some rows state a clone size, as once, few, many or a class for expanded clones.

j_gene: TRBJ1-1
abundance: NA
d_gene: NA
v_gene: TRBV15
CDR3aa: CATKSQGYFNTEAFF
CDR3nt: TGTGCCACCAAGAGCCAGGGCTATTTCAACACTGAAGCTTTCTTT

j_gene: TRBJ2-6
abundance: NA
d_gene: TRBD1
v_gene: TRBV27
CDR3aa: CASSKQSRQGPSGANVLTF
CDR3nt: TGTGCCAGCAGTAAACAAAGTAGACAGGGCCCCTCTGGGGCCAACGTCCTGACTTTC

j_gene: TRBJ1-6
abundance: NA
d_gene: TRBD1
v_gene: TRBV9
CDR3aa: CASSVGGWGDRENSPLHF
CDR3nt: TGTGCCAGCAGCGTAGGTGGATGGGGGGACAGGGAGAATTCACCCCTCCACTTT

j_gene: TRBJ1-2
abundance: NA
d_gene: TRBD1
v_gene: TRBV28
CDR3aa: CASSSAPPGGADGYTF
CDR3nt: TGTGCCAGCAGTTCCGCCCCCCCAGGGGGCGCGGATGGCTACACCTTC

j_gene: TRBJ1-4
abundance: NA
d_gene: TRBD1
v_gene: TRBV18
CDR3aa: CASSPIIPGQGDEKLFF
CDR3nt: TGTGCCAGCTCACCGATTATCCCGGGACAGGGAGATGAAAAACTGTTTTTT

j_gene: TRBJ2-1
abundance: NA
d_gene: TRBD2
v_gene: TRBV4-1
CDR3aa: CASSHGRLAGPVTYNEQFF
CDR3nt: TGCGCCAGCAGCCACGGGAGGCTAGCGGGACCCGTCACCTACAATGAGCAGTTCTTC

j_gene: TRBJ2-5
abundance: NA
d_gene: TRBD2
v_gene: TRBV9
CDR3aa: CASSVAPSGETQYF
CDR3nt: TGTGCCAGCAGCGTAGCGCCTAGCGGAGAGACCCAGTACTTC

j_gene: TRBJ2-2
abundance: NA
d_gene: TRBD2
v_gene: TRBV9
CDR3aa: CASSGRLAGEGNTGELFF
CDR3nt: TGTGCCAGCAGCGGGAGACTAGCGGGAGAAGGGAACACCGGGGAGCTGTTTTTT

j_gene: TRBJ2-1
abundance: medium-sized
d_gene: TRBD2
v_gene: TRBV19
CDR3aa: CASSIVRSETSVQFF
CDR3nt: TGTGCCAGTAGTATAGTAAGGAGTGAGACTAGCGTGCAGTTCTTC

j_gene: TRBJ1-5
abundance: NA
d_gene: NA
v_gene: TRBV15
CDR3aa: CATSRDQGGQPQHF
CDR3nt: TGTGCCACCAGCAGAGACCAGGGAGGACAGCCCCAGCATTTT

j_gene: TRBJ1-5
abundance: few
d_gene: NA
v_gene: TRBV27
CDR3aa: CASSLSSGQEPQHF
CDR3nt: TGTGCCAGCAGTTTATCGAGCGGGCAGGAGCCCCAGCATTTT

j_gene: TRBJ2-1
abundance: NA
d_gene: TRBD2
v_gene: TRBV7-3
CDR3aa: CASSQGLGSYNEQFF
CDR3nt: TGTGCCAGCAGTCAGGGACTAGGATCGTACAATGAGCAGTTCTTC

j_gene: TRBJ2-1
abundance: few
d_gene: TRBD2
v_gene: TRBV10-3
CDR3aa: CAISATSGSWDEQFF
CDR3nt: TGTGCCATCAGTGCGACTAGCGGGAGTTGGGATGAGCAGTTCTTC

j_gene: TRBJ2-7
abundance: NA
d_gene: NA
v_gene: TRBV19
CDR3aa: CASSREQPNYEQYF
CDR3nt: TGTGCCAGTAGCCGGGAACAGCCTAACTACGAGCAGTACTTC

j_gene: TRBJ2-3
abundance: NA
d_gene: NA
v_gene: TRBV11-1
CDR3aa: CASSLVGSRTDTQYF
CDR3nt: TGTGCCAGCAGCTTAGTCGGGAGCAGGACAGATACGCAGTATTTT